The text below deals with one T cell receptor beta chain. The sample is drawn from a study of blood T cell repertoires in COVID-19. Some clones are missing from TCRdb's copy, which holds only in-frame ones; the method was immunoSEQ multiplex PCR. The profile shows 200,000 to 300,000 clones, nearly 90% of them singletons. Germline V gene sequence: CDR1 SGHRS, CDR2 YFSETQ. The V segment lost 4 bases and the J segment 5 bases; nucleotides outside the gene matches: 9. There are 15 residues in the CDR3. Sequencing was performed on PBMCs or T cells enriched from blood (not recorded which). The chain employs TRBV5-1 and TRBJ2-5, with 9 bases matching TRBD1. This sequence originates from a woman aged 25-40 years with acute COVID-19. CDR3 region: CASSPEDRGWETQYF. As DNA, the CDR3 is TGCGCCAGCAGCCCAGAGGACAGGGGTTGGGAGACCCAGTACTTC.